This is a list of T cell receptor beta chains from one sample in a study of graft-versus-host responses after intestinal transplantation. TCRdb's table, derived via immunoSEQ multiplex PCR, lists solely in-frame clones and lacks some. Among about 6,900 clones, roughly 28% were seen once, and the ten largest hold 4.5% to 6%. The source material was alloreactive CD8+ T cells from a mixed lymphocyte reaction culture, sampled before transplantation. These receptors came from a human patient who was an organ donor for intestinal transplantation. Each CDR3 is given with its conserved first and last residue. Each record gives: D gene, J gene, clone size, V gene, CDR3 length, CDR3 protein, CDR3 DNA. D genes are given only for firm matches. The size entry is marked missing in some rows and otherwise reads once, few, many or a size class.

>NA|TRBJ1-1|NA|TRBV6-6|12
CASNRVNTEAFF
TGTGCCAGCAACCGAGTGAACACTGAAGCTTTCTTT
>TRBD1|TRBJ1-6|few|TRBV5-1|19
CASSLRPGQGAIECSPLHF
TGCGCCAGCAGCCTCCGGCCGGGACAGGGGGCAATTGAGTGCTCACCCCTCCACTTT
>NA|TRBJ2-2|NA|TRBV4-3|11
CAPGGLRELFF
TGCGCCCCCGGAGGGCTCCGGGAGCTGTTTTTT
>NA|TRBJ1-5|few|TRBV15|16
CATSNWVAEGNQPQHF
TGTGCCACCAGCAATTGGGTCGCCGAGGGCAATCAGCCCCAGCATTTT
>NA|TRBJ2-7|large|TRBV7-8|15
CASSIFGPSLDEQYF
TGTGCCAGCAGCATCTTCGGTCCCAGTCTGGATGAGCAGTACTTC
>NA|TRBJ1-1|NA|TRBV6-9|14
CASSFATGNTEAFF
TGTGCCAGCAGTTTCGCCACAGGGAACACTGAAGCTTTCTTT
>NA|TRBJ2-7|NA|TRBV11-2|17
CASSPRDPRAGPYEQYF
TGTGCCAGCAGCCCCCGTGACCCCAGGGCAGGGCCCTACGAGCAGTACTTC
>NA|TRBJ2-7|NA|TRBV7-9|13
CASSPPGDYEQYF
TGTGCCAGCAGCCCACCGGGAGATTACGAGCAGTACTTC
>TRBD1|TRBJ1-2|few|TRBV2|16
CASEKTGGAGYYGYTF
TGTGCCAGCGAAAAGACAGGGGGCGCGGGGTACTATGGCTACACCTTC
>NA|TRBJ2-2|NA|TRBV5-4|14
CASSQALNTGELFF
TGCGCCAGCAGCCAAGCGTTAAACACCGGGGAGCTGTTTTTT
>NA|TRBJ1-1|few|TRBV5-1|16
CASSLFHPRMNTEAFF
TGCGCCAGCAGCTTGTTCCACCCAAGAATGAACACTGAAGCTTTCTTT
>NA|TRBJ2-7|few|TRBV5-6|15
CASSLFTQDSYEQYF
TGTGCCAGCAGCTTGTTCACCCAGGACTCCTACGAGCAGTACTTC
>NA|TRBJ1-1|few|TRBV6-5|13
CASSYLTASEAFF
TGTGCCAGCAGTTACCTGACAGCTAGTGAAGCTTTCTTT
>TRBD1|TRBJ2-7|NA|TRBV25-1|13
CASSRQGVGEQYF
TGTGCCAGCAGTAGACAGGGGGTCGGCGAGCAGTACTTC
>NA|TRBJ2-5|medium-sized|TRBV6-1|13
CASRARGVETQYF
TGTGCCAGCAGGGCAAGAGGTGTAGAGACCCAGTACTTC
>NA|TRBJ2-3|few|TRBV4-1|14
CASSPQQGPDTQYF
TGCGCCAGCAGCCCACAGCAGGGGCCAGATACGCAGTATTTT
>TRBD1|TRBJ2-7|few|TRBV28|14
CASSHITTGSEQYF
TGTGCCAGCAGTCACATCACGACAGGGTCCGAGCAGTACTTC
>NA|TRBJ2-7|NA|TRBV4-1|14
CASSQVRGPYEQYF
TGCGCCAGCAGCCAAGTCAGGGGACCCTACGAGCAGTACTTC
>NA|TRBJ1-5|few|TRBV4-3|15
CASSHGWGPRQPQHF
TGCGCCAGCAGCCATGGCTGGGGTCCGAGGCAGCCCCAGCATTTT
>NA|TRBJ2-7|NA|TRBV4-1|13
CASSQDYNYEQYF
TGCGCCAGCAGCCAAGATTACAACTACGAGCAGTACTTC
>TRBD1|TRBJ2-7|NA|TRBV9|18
CASSVGEGQGLHSYEQYF
TGTGCCAGCAGCGTAGGCGAGGGACAGGGACTCCACTCCTACGAGCAGTACTTC
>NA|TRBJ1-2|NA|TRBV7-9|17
CASSSRPGQTDFYGYTF
TGTGCCAGCAGCTCTCGGCCAGGACAGACCGACTTCTATGGCTACACCTTC
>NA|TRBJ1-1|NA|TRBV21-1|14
CASSKGRVNTEAFF
TGTGCCAGCAGCAAGGGCAGGGTGAACACTGAAGCTTTCTTT
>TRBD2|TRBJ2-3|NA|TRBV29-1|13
CSVITSGTDTQYF
TGCAGCGTTATCACTAGCGGCACAGATACGCAGTATTTT
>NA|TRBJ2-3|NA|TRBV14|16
CASSQQGNEVTDTQYF
TGTGCCAGCAGCCAACAGGGTAATGAGGTCACAGATACGCAGTATTTT
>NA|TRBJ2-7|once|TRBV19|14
CASSPYTGPYEQYF
TGTGCCAGTAGTCCTTACACAGGGCCCTACGAGCAGTACTTC
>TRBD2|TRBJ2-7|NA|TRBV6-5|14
CASVPQRGTYEQYF
TGTGCCAGCGTCCCCCAGCGGGGAACCTACGAGCAGTACTTC
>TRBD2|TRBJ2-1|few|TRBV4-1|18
CASSQGVSLAGVHNEQFF
TGCGCCAGCAGCCAAGGAGTTAGTCTAGCGGGGGTCCACAATGAGCAGTTCTTC
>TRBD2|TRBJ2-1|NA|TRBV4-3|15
CASSQEELAYNEQFF
TGCGCCAGCAGCCAAGAAGAACTAGCGTATAATGAGCAGTTCTTC
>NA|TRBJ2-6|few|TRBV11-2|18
CASSLFGFRSTGANVLTF
TGTGCCAGCAGCTTGTTTGGCTTCCGGAGTACTGGGGCCAACGTCCTGACTTTC
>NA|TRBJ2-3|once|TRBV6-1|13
CAASSVGGTLGNF
TGTGCCGCCTCCTCGGTAGGGGGAACTCTAGGTAACTTT
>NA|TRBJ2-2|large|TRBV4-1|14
CASNIASWTGELFF
TGCGCCAGCAATATCGCTAGTTGGACCGGGGAGCTGTTTTTT
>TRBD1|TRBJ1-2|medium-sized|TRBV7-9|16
CASSSARRDSIYGYTF
TGTGCCAGCAGCTCAGCCCGTCGGGACAGCATTTATGGCTACACCTTC
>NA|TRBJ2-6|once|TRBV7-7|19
CASSRGCKCHKGRANVLTF
TGTGCCAGCAGCCGAGGATGTAAGTGCCACAAAGGTCGGGCCAACGTCCTGACTTTC
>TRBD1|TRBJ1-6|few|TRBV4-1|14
CASSLRDSGSPLHF
TGCGCCAGCAGCCTCCGGGACAGTGGATCACCCCTCCACTTT
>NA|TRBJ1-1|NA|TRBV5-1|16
CASSLEGAGVRTEAFF
TGCGCCAGCAGCTTGGAAGGGGCCGGGGTAAGAACTGAAGCTTTCTTT
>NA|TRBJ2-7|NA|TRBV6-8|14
CASSELSSSYEQYF
TGTGCCAGTAGCGAACTCTCAAGCTCCTACGAGCAGTACTTC
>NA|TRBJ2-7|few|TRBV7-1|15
CASSIFGPSLDEQYF
TGTGCCAGCAGCATCTTCGGTCCCAGTCTGGATGAGCAGTACTTC
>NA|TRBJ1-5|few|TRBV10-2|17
CASIGAGEPYSNQPQHF
TGCGCCAGCATAGGGGCAGGGGAACCTTATAGCAATCAGCCCCAGCATTTT
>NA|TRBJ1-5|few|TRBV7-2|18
CASSLSVLGSLFNQPQHF
TGTGCCAGCAGCTTAAGTGTTCTTGGTAGCTTATTCAATCAGCCCCAGCATTTT
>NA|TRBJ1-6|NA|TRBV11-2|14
CASRARFYNSPLHF
TGTGCCAGCAGAGCGCGGTTTTATAATTCACCCCTCCACTTT
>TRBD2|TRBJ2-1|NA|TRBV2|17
CASSDDPAGGLWDEQFF
TGTGCCAGCAGTGATGACCCAGCGGGGGGCCTTTGGGATGAGCAGTTCTTC
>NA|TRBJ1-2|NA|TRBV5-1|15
CASSLYANGGFGYTF
TGCGCCAGCAGCTTGTATGCCAACGGGGGCTTTGGCTACACCTTC
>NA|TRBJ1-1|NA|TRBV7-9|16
CASSAKGRWMNTEAFF
TGTGCCAGCAGCGCCAAGGGGAGGTGGATGAACACTGAAGCTTTCTTT
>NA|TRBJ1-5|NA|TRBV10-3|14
CAIRDWGRYQPQHF
TGTGCCATCAGGGACTGGGGAAGGTATCAGCCCCAGCATTTT
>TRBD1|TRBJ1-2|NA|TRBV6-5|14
CASTPGGTAYGYTF
TGTGCCAGCACTCCAGGGGGTACCGCCTATGGCTACACCTTC
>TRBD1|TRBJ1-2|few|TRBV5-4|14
CATADRVRYYGYTF
TGTGCCACCGCCGACAGGGTTCGCTACTATGGCTACACCTTC
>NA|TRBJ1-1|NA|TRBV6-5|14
CASSLSVEGTEAFF
TGTGCCAGCAGTCTTTCGGTTGAGGGCACTGAAGCTTTCTTT
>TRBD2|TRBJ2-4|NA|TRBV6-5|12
CAWRAGADIQYF
TGTGCCTGGCGAGCGGGGGCGGACATTCAGTACTTC
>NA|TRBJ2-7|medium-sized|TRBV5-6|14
CASSFVVDSAEQYF
TGTGCCAGCAGCTTTGTCGTGGACTCCGCCGAGCAGTACTTC
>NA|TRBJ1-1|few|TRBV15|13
CATSLMGVAEAFF
TGTGCCACCAGCCTCATGGGGGTGGCTGAAGCTTTCTTT
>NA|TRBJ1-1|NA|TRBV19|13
CASSIWGATEAFF
TGTGCCAGTAGTATTTGGGGGGCCACTGAAGCTTTCTTT